Shown below are 25 T cell receptor beta chains from a single sample sequenced in a study of T cell responses to AZD1222 COVID-19 vaccine (dated by TCRdb to 2020 to 2023). Library preparation was by the immunoSEQ multiplex PCR assay. Held by TCRdb, this immuneACCESS table contains in-frame sequences only and omits some clones. Under half of the omission traces to an unresolved V gene where checked; the cause of the rest is unknown. The sample yields more than 100,000 clones; about nine tenths were counted once. Jointly, the top ten make up less than 55% of the sample. The sample's time point label is to be understood as: baseline before first vaccination. Specimen: peripheral blood, collected on day 0 of AZD1222 vaccination. Every receptor here comes from an adult in good health.

The J gene is TRBJ2-2, the V gene TRBV5-1, with D unresolved. Germline V CDR1 and CDR2: SGHRS, YFSETQ. The CDR3 runs 14 residues. V lost 2 bases, J lost 1 base, and 6 bases lay in between. The DNA of the CDR3 is TGCGCCAGCAGCTTTATGGTGAACACCGGGGAGCTGTTTTTT. Its protein product is CASSFMVNTGELFF.

The genes are TRBV7-9 and TRBJ2-7, with D unclear. The CDR3 consists of 14 residues. With 3 bases removed from V and 6 bases from J, the gap between germline ends came to 15 bases. From germline, CDR1 is SEHNR and CDR2 FQNEAQ (reference sequence). CDR3 DNA sequence: TGTGCCAGCAGCTTGAGAGGTTCCTCCCCCGAGCAGTACTTC. It codes for CASSLRGSSPEQYF.

The CDR3 DNA follows: TGTGCCAGCAGTAAGTCGGGACAGTTAAACATTCAGTACTTC. This gives the protein CASSKSGQLNIQYF. The J gene is TRBJ2-4, the V gene TRBV28; 7 nucleotides match TRBD1. Germline CDR1 is MDHEN and CDR2 is SYDVKM. V gave up 5 bases and J gave up 6 bases; unmatched junction bases: 7. The CDR3 runs to 14 residues.

Details on this clone: An end of the junction does not agree with germline; a read error may underlie this. The chain recombines TRBV3-1 (or the pseudogene TRBV3-2) with TRBJ2-7; D unclear. The CDR3 loop spans 15 amino acids. The germline V gene has CDR1 LGHDT and CDR2 YNNKEL (reference sequence). CDR3 nucleotide sequence: TGTGCCAGCAGCCCCGGAGTAAGGCCCTCCTCCGAGCAGTACTTC. Its protein is CASSPGVRPSSEQYF.

In its sample, this clone was seen once. The V and J genes are TRBV28 and TRBJ2-2, with 16 bases fitting TRBD2. This CDR3 region has 22 residues. Germline V gene data show CDR1 as MDHEN and CDR2 as SYDVKM. With 4 bases clipped from V and 7 bases from J, the junction kept 21 bases outside the gene matches. CDR3 protein: CASSSPALGTSGRAGQFGELFF. The CDR3 DNA reads TGTGCCAGCAGTTCCCCTGCTCTCGGGACTAGCGGGAGGGCCGGGCAGTTCGGGGAGCTGTTTTTT.

The rearrangement joins TRBV5-1 to TRBJ2-1, with 10 bases aligning to TRBD2. The CDR3 extends over 15 amino acids. V was clipped by 3 bases and J by 5 bases; unmatched bases: 5. Germline V CDR1 and CDR2: SGHRS, YFSETQ. CDR3 loop: CASSWTSGINNEQFF. In DNA, the CDR3 is TGCGCCAGCAGCTGGACTAGCGGAATTAACAATGAGCAGTTCTTC.

This chain connects TRBV27 to TRBJ2-2; D might be TRBD2 (5 bases). CDR1 is MNHEY, CDR2 SMNVEV, per germline (reference sequence). Trimming shortened V by 10 bases and J by 3 bases, and 12 bases separated the two germline ends. The length of the CDR3 is 13 residues. This CDR3 is CATRRADTGELFF. Written as DNA, the CDR3 is TGTGCCACCCGGCGAGCGGACACCGGGGAGCTGTTTTTT.

The chain couples TRBV28 to TRBJ1-6; D is unresolved. The germline V gene has CDR1 MDHEN and CDR2 SYDVKM. The CDR3 is 15 amino acids. The V gene lost 4 bases and the J gene lost 6 bases, with 13 bases spanning the gap. CDR3 sequence: CASSSPGRSNSPLHF. In DNA form, the CDR3 reads TGTGCCAGCAGTTCCCCCGGCAGGAGTAATTCACCCCTCCACTTT.

Only one count was recorded for this clone. V and J are TRBV18 and TRBJ2-1, with 14 nucleotides matching TRBD2. CDR3 length equals 16 residues. After removal of 3 bases from V and 4 bases from J, the junction contained 2 bases not matched to a gene. CDR1 and CDR2 from the germline V gene are KGHSH and LQKENI. The CDR3 region is CASSPGLAGEYNEQFF. In DNA, the CDR3 is TGTGCCAGCTCACCGGGACTAGCGGGAGAGTACAATGAGCAGTTCTTC.

V and J are TRBV30 and TRBJ2-2, with 7 positions matching TRBD1. V was clipped by 2 bases and J by 7 bases; unmatched bases: 10. Looked up from germline, CDR1 is GTSNPN and CDR2 is SVGIG (reference sequence). The CDR3 runs 15 residues. CDR3 sequence reads: CAWSYPGTVHGELFF. The CDR3, as DNA: TGTGCCTGGAGTTACCCCGGGACAGTTCACGGGGAGCTGTTTTTT.

The chain employs TRBV9 and TRBJ2-3, with D possibly matching TRBD2 (6 bases). CDR3 length: 16 residues. The V end was cut by 0 bases, the J end by 2 bases, with 13 bases between. Germline V gene data show CDR1 as SGDLS and CDR2 as YYNGEE. CDR3 protein: CASSVAGAGFTDTQYF. CDR3 nucleotides: TGTGCCAGCAGCGTAGCCGGCGCGGGGTTCACAGATACGCAGTATTTT.

This clone appeared a single time. The V and J genes are TRBV7-2 and TRBJ2-7; D not certain. Germline assignment: CDR1 SGHTA and CDR2 FQGNSA. CDR3 length: 16 residues. V was pared by 5 bases and J by 2 bases, with 19 bases between. CDR3 residues: CASSPPLRLLPYEQYF. Written as DNA, the CDR3 is TGTGCCAGCAGCCCCCCCCTGAGACTCCTCCCCTACGAGCAGTACTTC.

This rearrangement joins TRBV4-3 to TRBJ1-1; a possible D gene is TRBD1 (6 bases). CDR3 length: 16 residues. The V gene lost 0 bases and the J gene lost 5 bases, with 16 bases spanning the gap. Germline V CDR1 and CDR2: LGHNA, YSLEER. CDR3 nucleotides: TGCGCCAGCAGCCAAGATTGGGGGGCTTATAGAACTGAAGCTTTCTTT. Encoded protein: CASSQDWGAYRTEAFF.

The rearrangement uses TRBV20-1 and TRBJ2-7; TRBD2 matches 7 bases. The germline CDR1 and CDR2 sequences are DFQATT and SNEGSKA (reference sequence). This CDR3 contains 10 residues. V was clipped by 3 bases and J by 11 bases; unmatched bases: 4. CDR3 sequence (DNA): TGCAGTGCTAGTGGGGAGGGGAAGTACTTC. Protein product: CSASGEGKYF.

The chain is built from TRBV19 and TRBJ2-3; the match to TRBD2 covers 7 bases. This CDR3 is built from 18 residues. The V and J ends lost 5 bases and 2 bases, in that order; junction bases with no gene match: 16. From germline, CDR1 is LNHDA and CDR2 SQIVND (reference sequence). The CDR3 nucleotides read TGTGCCAGTAGTCCCCAGGAGACTAGCAGTACGTACACAGATACGCAGTATTTT. Its protein is CASSPQETSSTYTDTQYF.

V gene TRBV4-1 combines with J gene TRBJ2-7; TRBD1 or TRBD2 may be the D gene (5 bases each). V was clipped by 1 base and J by 7 bases, with 11 bases between them. Germline V gene lookup returns CDR1 MGHRA and CDR2 YSYEKL. The CDR3 consists of 13 residues. CDR3 DNA sequence: TGCGCCAGCAGCCAAGGGGACCGGGGTGAGCAGTACTTC. It yields the protein CASSQGDRGEQYF.

The chain combines TRBV5-1 with TRBJ1-2, with 9 positions matching TRBD1. The CDR3 runs to 13 residues. V shed 5 bases and J 8 bases; nucleotides not matched to a gene: 7. CDR1 is SGHRS, CDR2 YFSETQ, per germline. CDR3 amino acids: CASRTGTGLGYTF. The CDR3 coding sequence is TGCGCCAGCAGGACCGGGACAGGGTTGGGCTACACCTTC.

The genes are TRBV13 and TRBJ2-1, with D perhaps TRBD2 (5 bases). Germline CDR1 and CDR2: PRHDT and FYEKMQ (reference sequence). V was trimmed by 4 bases and J by 12 bases, leaving 13 bases between them. The CDR3 sequence is 12 residues long. The CDR3 DNA sequence: TGTGCCAGCAGCTCCCCCTCCGGGATGCAGTTCTTC. It specifies CASSSPSGMQFF.

The chain employs TRBV28 and TRBJ2-7; D gene ambiguous. Between the trimmed V and J ends, which lost 5 bases and 4 bases, there was a span of 9 bases. Germline lookup yields CDR1 MDHEN and CDR2 SYDVKM. The length of the CDR3 is 12 residues. DNA of the CDR3: TGTGCCAGCAGTCCCCCGGCGTACGAGCAGTACTTC. This translates into CASSPPAYEQYF.

This clone was recorded only once. The chain is built from TRBV19 and TRBJ1-5; D is unclear. This CDR3 is built from 13 residues. CDR1 and CDR2 (germline): LNHDA, SQIVND (reference sequence). The V and J ends lost 0 bases and 6 bases respectively, with 6 bases between them. Here the CDR3 reads CASSIDFRQPQHF. The CDR3, as DNA: TGTGCCAGTAGTATAGACTTTCGTCAGCCCCAGCATTTT.

This rearrangement joins TRBV19 to TRBJ1-2; D unclear. The germline V and J ends were trimmed by 2 bases and 3 bases, with 13 bases remaining between them. In germline, CDR1 is LNHDA, CDR2 SQIVND (reference sequence). There are 15 residues in the CDR3. The CDR3 coding sequence is TGTGCCAGTAGTATATCAGTCTTCTCGGACTATGGCTACACCTTC. It yields the protein CASSISVFSDYGYTF.

The chain carries TRBV19 and TRBJ2-3; 10 nucleotides align to TRBD2. V lost 6 bases and J lost 3; bases outside the gene matches: 3. The CDR3 is 14 amino acids. Germline lookup yields CDR1 LNHDA and CDR2 SQIVND (reference sequence). The CDR3 loop is CASSELAGTDTQYF. CDR3 nucleotide sequence: TGTGCCAGTAGCGAACTAGCGGGGACAGATACGCAGTATTTT.

The chain combines TRBV19 with TRBJ2-7; the D is unclear. V was clipped by 5 bases and J by 0 bases, with 11 bases between them. CDR1 and CDR2 from the germline V gene are LNHDA and SQIVND (reference sequence). This CDR3 is built from 14 residues. CDR3 DNA sequence: TGTGCCAGTAGTGACCGTAGTGGCTCCTACGAGCAGTACTTC. Translating it yields CASSDRSGSYEQYF. The full variable domain, completed using reference TRBV19 and TRBJ2-7, is DGGITQSPKYLFRKEGQNVTLSCEQNLNHDAMYWYRQDPGQGLRLIYYSQIVNDFQKGDIAEGYSVSREKKESFPLTVTSAQKNPTAFYLCASSDRSGSYEQYFGPGTRLTVT.

This clone was seen only a few times. The rearrangement uses TRBV7-9 and TRBJ2-3; the match to TRBD2 covers 8 bases. J lost 8 bases, V lost 4 bases, and 14 bases had no gene match. CDR1 is SEHNR, CDR2 FQNEAQ, per germline (reference sequence). This CDR3 is built from 16 residues. CDR3 in amino acids: CASSSPRGAENPTQYF. CDR3 in DNA: TGTGCCAGCAGCTCCCCGCGGGGGGCAGAAAATCCTACGCAGTATTTT.

As concerns this clone: At one boundary the junction diverges from the germline segment, which might be a read error. V and J are TRBV18 and TRBJ2-1; TRBD2 aligns across 7 bases. This CDR3 contains 16 residues. Germline V gives CDR1 KGHSH, CDR2 LQKENI. The CDR3 reads CASSPPPRTRHNEQFF. The CDR3 DNA is TGTGCCAGCTCGCCACCTCCGCGGACTAGACACAATGAGCAGTTCTTC. Variable domain in full (rest from reference TRBV18 and TRBJ2-1): NAGVMQNPRHLVRRRGQEARLRCSPMKGHSHVYWYRQLPEEGLKFMVYLQKENIIDESGMPKERFSAEFPKEGPSILRIQQVVRGDSAAYFCASSPPPRTRHNEQFFGPGTRLTVL.